This entry is about one T cell receptor beta chain. The donor population consisted of healthy HIV-negative adults with no recent acute infections or vaccinations. This entry comes from a study of shared clonotypes between healthy human individuals. The repertoire was sequenced with immunoSEQ multiplex PCR; TCRdb's copy has only in-frame clones and lacks some. The data contain 450,000 to 500,000 clones, 60% to 80% of them singletons. This CDR3 spans 14 amino acids. V lost 2 bases to trimming and J lost 8 bases; unmatched junction nucleotides: 3. The germline V gene has CDR1 MNHNY and CDR2 SVGAGI (reference sequence).

This sequence joins TRBV6-6 and TRBJ2-7, with TRBD2 identical over 13 bases. Sequenced sample: PBMCs. This TCR derives from a woman aged 40 to 50 in good health. Some clones in this sample may be carry-over from other donors' samples. The CDR3 nucleotides read TGTGCCAGCAGTTACGGACTAGCGGGAGCCCAGCAGTACTTC. It yields the protein CASSYGLAGAQQYF.